The sequence of this T cell receptor beta chain was determined in a study of patients and donors after allogeneic stem cell transplantation. The CDR3 has 15 residues. With V trimmed by 6 bases and J by 2 bases, 8 bases remained unmatched. Via MiXCR, TCRdb re-called the RT-PCR reads, giving one row per CDR3 protein. The data contain around 170,000 distinct CDR3 sequences, about a quarter of them seen just once; the ten biggest clones take up 25% to 30%. This clonotype was counted a few times. Sample: blood, either unsorted or a sorted T cell fraction (not recorded which). The genes are TRBV12-3 or TRBV12-4 and TRBJ1-2; TRBD1 matches at 8 bases. This TCR was sampled from a human donor who was either an allogeneic HSCT recipient or a stem cell or donor lymphocyte infusion donor (not recorded which). It is not recorded whose cells these are; they may come from a transplant donor. The CDR3: CASRRTTGVNYGYTF. The CDR3 nucleotides read TGTGCCAGCAGGCGAACGACAGGGGTGAACTATGGCTACACCTTC.